The 29 T cell receptor beta chains given below trace back to one sample, sequenced in a study of early T cells in non-severe SARS-CoV-2 infection. TCRdb reanalysed the 5' RACE reads using MiXCR and keeps one entry per CDR3 protein. Among about 33,000 distinct CDR3 sequences listed, less than 6.5% were seen once. Sequences were obtained from whole blood. These receptors all come from an adult who was a healthcare worker with PCR-confirmed SARS-CoV-2 infection or an uninfected control (not recorded which).

In its sample, this clonotype was seen many times. J is TRBJ2-1 and V is TRBV3-1; possibly TRBD2 for D (5 bases). Germline CDR1 is LGHDT and CDR2 is YNNKEL (reference sequence). This CDR3 has 15 amino acids. V was pared by 0 bases and J by 7 bases, with 13 bases between. CDR3 region: CASSQEAAQLNEQFF. CDR3 coding DNA: TGTGCCAGCAGCCAAGAAGCGGCCCAGCTAAATGAGCAGTTCTTC.

This clonotype was detected only a few times. In DNA, the CDR3 is TGTGCCAGCAGTTTACTAGCGGGGTTCACAGATACGCAGTATTTT. Its protein is CASSLLAGFTDTQYF. The chain combines TRBV28 with TRBJ2-3; the match to TRBD2 covers 9 bases. The germline gives CDR1 MDHEN, CDR2 SYDVKM. The V gene end was trimmed by 2 bases and the J gene end by 2 bases; junction bases not matched to a gene: 2. CDR3 size: 15 residues.

This clonotype was seen ten or more times. This rearrangement joins TRBV14 to TRBJ2-3; 8 positions agree with TRBD1. J gave up 6 bases and V 2 bases, and 7 bases lay outside the gene matches. Germline loops: CDR1 SGHDN, CDR2 FVKESK. The CDR3 has 15 amino acids. The DNA for the CDR3 is TGTGCCAGCAGCCAAAGGACAGGGAGAGGGGATACGCAGTATTTT. It codes for CASSQRTGRGDTQYF.

Ten or more counts support this clonotype. The rearrangement links TRBV4-3 to TRBJ1-2, with 7 bases identical to TRBD1. Germline V gene data show CDR1 as LGHNA and CDR2 as YSLEER. The ends lost 1 base at V and 2 bases at J; junction bases unmatched: 1. The CDR3 loop spans 14 amino acids. CDR3 DNA: TGCGCCAGCAGCCAAGCGGACAGGAACTATGGCTACACCTTC. It yields the protein CASSQADRNYGYTF.

In this sample, this clonotype turned up a few times. The V gene is TRBV29-1, the J gene TRBJ1-1, with TRBD1 matching 7 bases. The CDR3 length is 12 residues. V was clipped by 5 bases and J by 5 bases; unmatched bases: 5. Per germline, CDR1 SQVTM and CDR2 ANQGSEA. CDR3 DNA: TGCAGCGTTAATAGGGGGCGGACTGAAGCTTTCTTT. Amino acids: CSVNRGRTEAFF.

This clonotype was picked up a small number of times. The CDR3 spells CSVEDRSNTGELFF. The CDR3 DNA sequence: TGCAGCGTTGAAGATCGGAGCAACACCGGGGAGCTGTTTTTT. This chain joins TRBV29-1 and TRBJ2-2; D uncertain. V was cut by 0 bases and J by 2 bases, with 7 bases left in between. The CDR3 is 14 residues long. Germline lookup yields CDR1 SQVTM and CDR2 ANQGSEA.

At least ten counts were recorded for this clonotype. The chain couples TRBV28 to TRBJ2-7; D is possibly TRBD1 (7 bases). Germline V lookup: CDR1 MDHEN, CDR2 SYDVKM. The CDR3 covers 15 residues. Trimming pared 6 bases from V and 0 bases from J, leaving 15 bases between. CDR3 in DNA: TGTGCCAGCAGGCGGGACAGCGATAGCTCCTACGAGCAGTACTTC. Translated: CASRRDSDSSYEQYF.

This clonotype was observed many times. As DNA, the CDR3 is TGTGCCAGTAGTTCACAGGCGAATCAGCCCCAGCATTTT. Protein product: CASSSQANQPQHF. The rearrangement uses TRBV19 and TRBJ1-5; TRBD1 might be the D (5 bases). Trimming stripped 5 bases from V and 4 bases from J, with 9 bases between. Per the germline V gene, CDR1 is LNHDA and CDR2 is SQIVND (reference sequence). This CDR3 region has 13 residues.

This clonotype has a count of ten or more. The chain links TRBV18 to TRBJ2-7, with D tentatively TRBD1 (6 bases). CDR1 KGHSH and CDR2 LQKENI come from the germline V gene. Trimming cost V 0 bases and J 1 base, with 13 bases left between them. The length of the CDR3 is 16 residues. The CDR3 reads CASSPPSGVASYEQYF. For the CDR3, the DNA is TGTGCCAGCTCACCACCCTCAGGGGTGGCGTCCTACGAGCAGTACTTC.

Ten or more counts support this clonotype. This rearrangement joins TRBV6-1 to TRBJ1-5, with D maybe TRBD1 (5 bases). Germline V gene lookup returns CDR1 MNHNS and CDR2 SASEGT. The CDR3 has 13 residues. The V end was cut by 7 bases, the J end by 4 bases, with 11 bases between. The CDR3 DNA sequence: TGTGCCAGCAACACAGGTCAGAATCAGCCCCAGCATTTT. This encodes CASNTGQNQPQHF.

The rearrangement uses TRBV2 and TRBJ1-4; no firm D call. Trimming stripped 6 bases from V and 0 bases from J, with 8 bases between. From germline, CDR1 is SNHLY and CDR2 FYNNEI. There are 14 residues in the CDR3. CDR3 DNA: TGTGCCAGCAGAAAAGGGCCAACTAATGAAAAACTGTTTTTT. Its translation is CASRKGPTNEKLFF.

The V gene is TRBV4-3, the J gene TRBJ2-3; 8 bases map to TRBD2. V gave up 0 bases and J gave up 5 bases; unmatched junction bases: 7. This CDR3 region has 16 residues. From germline, CDR1 is LGHNA and CDR2 YSLEER. The CDR3 sequence is CASSQDVGLALDTQYF. As DNA, the CDR3 is TGCGCCAGCAGCCAAGATGTAGGACTAGCCTTAGATACGCAGTATTTT.

This clonotype occurred many times. The CDR3 nucleotides read TGCGCCAGCAGCCAAGGGGGCAGGGTTAATCAATCACCCCTCCACTTT. Its protein product is CASSQGGRVNQSPLHF. The V and J genes are TRBV4-3 and TRBJ1-6; a possible D gene is TRBD1 (5 bases). This CDR3 comprises 16 residues. Germline V gene data show CDR1 as LGHNA and CDR2 as YSLEER. With 1 base removed from V and 10 bases from J, the gap between germline ends came to 17 bases.

This clonotype was detected ten times or more. The chain combines TRBV20-1 with TRBJ1-1, with D possibly matching TRBD1 (5 bases). Germline V CDR1 and CDR2: DFQATT, SNEGSKA (reference sequence). CDR3 length: 12 residues. The V gene lost 3 bases and the J gene lost 10 bases, with 15 bases spanning the gap. This chain's CDR3 is CSASVGDGGAFF. For the CDR3, the DNA is TGCAGTGCTAGTGTGGGGGACGGAGGAGCTTTCTTT.

With respect to this clonotype: This may arise from a read error, as a much more abundant clone is one base away. The chain joins TRBV4-1 to TRBJ2-2, with D unclear. This CDR3 is built from 12 residues. Per germline, CDR1 MGHRA and CDR2 YSYEKL. This chain's CDR3 is CAGSQVLGELFF. The DNA of the CDR3 is TGCGCCGGCAGCCAAGTACTCGGGGAGCTGTTTTTT.

V usage is TRBV4-3 and J usage is TRBJ1-3, with D tentatively TRBD1 (5 bases). V lost 4 bases and J lost 0, with 10 bases in between. Germline CDR1 LGHNA, CDR2 YSLEER. The length of the CDR3 is 15 residues. CDR3 sequence (DNA): TGCGCCAGCAGCCGGACACGGATCTCTGGAAACACCATATATTTT. It is translated as CASSRTRISGNTIYF.

The sample holds many counts of this clonotype. The genes are TRBV5-4 and TRBJ2-1; unclear D gene. The CDR3 is 13 residues long. V was cut by 2 bases and J by 5 bases, with 8 bases left in between. Germline loops: CDR1 SGHNT, CDR2 YYREEE (reference sequence). The CDR3 spells CASSLDRHNEQFF. DNA for the CDR3: TGTGCCAGCAGCTTAGACCGACACAATGAGCAGTTCTTC.

A few counts support this clonotype. The gene calls are TRBV29-1 and TRBJ2-3, with D possibly being TRBD2 (5 bases). Germline CDR1 and CDR2: SQVTM and ANQGSEA. The CDR3 is 14 amino acids. V gave up 3 bases and J gave up 4 bases, with 14 bases separating them. Here the CDR3 reads CSVDRARTSDTQYF. The CDR3 nucleotides are TGCAGCGTTGATCGGGCCCGGACTTCAGATACGCAGTATTTT.

This clonotype was detected many times. The chain links TRBV5-1 to TRBJ2-2; D possibly uses TRBD1 or TRBD2 (6 bases each). This CDR3 is 15 amino acids long. V was trimmed by 0 bases and J by 7 bases, leaving 13 bases between them. CDR1 and CDR2 (germline): SGHRS, YFSETQ. CDR3 DNA: TGCGCCAGCAGCTTGGCTGGGGGGCAGGTCGGGGAGCTGTTTTTT. Translated, it gives CASSLAGGQVGELFF.

This clonotype has just a few counts. The rearrangement links TRBV5-6 to TRBJ2-1; 10 positions agree with TRBD2. Looked up from germline, CDR1 is SGHDT and CDR2 is YYEEEE. The length of the CDR3 is 14 residues. The junction had 1 base not matched to a gene; V was cut back by 2 bases and J by 5 bases. CDR3 nucleotide sequence: TGTGCCAGCAGCTTTGGACTAGCGGACAATGAGCAGTTCTTC. Protein: CASSFGLADNEQFF.

This clonotype was seen at least ten times. The chain uses TRBV29-1 and TRBJ1-1; no definite D call. The CDR3 contains 12 residues. Trimming removed 4 bases from V and 1 base from J, with 7 bases in between. Germline V gene data show CDR1 as SQVTM and CDR2 as ANQGSEA. For the CDR3, the DNA is TGCAGCGTTGGGCGGAAGAACACTGAAGCTTTCTTT. Amino acids: CSVGRKNTEAFF.

The J gene is TRBJ1-2, the V gene TRBV6-5, with D possibly TRBD1 on 6 matching bases. This CDR3 has 17 amino acids. CDR1 MNHEY and CDR2 SVGAGI come from the germline V gene. Trimming cost V 0 bases and J 3 bases, with 17 bases left between them. CDR3 residues: CASSYSPGARSDYGYTF. The CDR3 DNA reads TGTGCCAGCAGTTACTCGCCAGGGGCAAGATCGGACTATGGCTACACCTTC.

Relative to its sample, this clonotype is medium-sized. V and J are TRBV2 and TRBJ1-5; 11 bases align to TRBD1. CDR3 length: 14 residues. Trimming at V came to 7 bases and at J to 7 bases, leaving 6 bases not matched to a gene. CDR1 is SNHLY, CDR2 FYNNEI, per germline. In DNA, the CDR3 is TGTGCCAGCAATGGCGGGACAGGGGGACAGCCCCAGCATTTT. It encodes CASNGGTGGQPQHF.

This clonotype showed up many times. The chain links TRBV5-6 to TRBJ1-1; D unclear. The length of the CDR3 is 13 residues. Trimming stripped 4 bases from V and 7 bases from J, with 14 bases between. From germline, CDR1 is SGHDT and CDR2 YYEEEE. The CDR3 sequence is CASSGGLGREAFF. Written as DNA, the CDR3 is TGTGCCAGCAGCGGCGGACTGGGTCGTGAAGCTTTCTTT. The whole variable domain, remainder taken from reference TRBV5-6 and TRBJ1-1, is DAGVTQSPTHLIKTRGQQVTLRCSPKSGHDTVSWYQQALGQGPQFIFQYYEEEERQRGNFPDRFSGHQFPNYSSELNVNALLLGDSALYLCASSGGLGREAFFGQGTRLTVV.

This clonotype was counted ten times or more. The rearrangement joins TRBV13 to TRBJ2-1; unclear D gene. V shed 3 bases and J shed 0 bases, with 9 bases lying between them. CDR1 PRHDT and CDR2 FYEKMQ come from the germline V gene (reference sequence). The CDR3 totals 15 residues. DNA for the CDR3: TGTGCCAGCAGCTTTGACTGGAGCTCCTACAATGAGCAGTTCTTC. Translation gives CASSFDWSSYNEQFF.

This clonotype was detected ten times or more. This chain links TRBV12-3 or TRBV12-4 with TRBJ1-2, with no clear D. Trimming took off 5 bases at V and 8 bases at J, with 15 bases between the two ends. The length of the CDR3 is 13 residues. The CDR3 nucleotides read TGTGCCAGCAGTCCCTACTTGGGAGGCGGCTACACCTTC. It encodes CASSPYLGGGYTF.

This clonotype has a count of ten or more. This chain joins TRBV7-9 and TRBJ1-5; D might be TRBD1 (5 bases). V lost 4 bases, J lost 5 bases, and 21 bases lay in between. Germline V CDR1 and CDR2: SEHNR, FQNEAQ (reference sequence). The CDR3 length is 17 residues. The CDR3 DNA is TGTGCCAGCAGCTCCGGTGGGGGATTGGCCCCAGATCAGCCCCAGCATTTT. It is translated as CASSSGGGLAPDQPQHF.

This clonotype was recorded many times. The genes are TRBV12-3 or TRBV12-4 and TRBJ2-1, with 9 bases matching TRBD2. Germline trimming cut 3 bases from V and 1 base from J; bases unmatched to any gene: 10. This CDR3 region has 18 residues. In nucleotides, the CDR3 is TGTGCCAGCAGTTTCTCGGGCGGGGGGGCCCCTTCCTACAATGAGCAGTTCTTC. It specifies CASSFSGGGAPSYNEQFF.

This clonotype was observed at least ten times. The rearrangement uses TRBV11-2 and TRBJ1-6; TRBD1 might be the D (5 bases). The germline V gene has CDR1 SGHAT and CDR2 FQNNGV. The ends were cut back, 6 bases at V and 14 bases at J, with 20 bases in the middle. This CDR3 is 14 amino acids long. This CDR3 is CASSSGDRRQALHF. In nucleotides, the CDR3 is TGTGCCAGCAGTTCGGGGGACCGGCGGCAGGCCCTCCACTTT.